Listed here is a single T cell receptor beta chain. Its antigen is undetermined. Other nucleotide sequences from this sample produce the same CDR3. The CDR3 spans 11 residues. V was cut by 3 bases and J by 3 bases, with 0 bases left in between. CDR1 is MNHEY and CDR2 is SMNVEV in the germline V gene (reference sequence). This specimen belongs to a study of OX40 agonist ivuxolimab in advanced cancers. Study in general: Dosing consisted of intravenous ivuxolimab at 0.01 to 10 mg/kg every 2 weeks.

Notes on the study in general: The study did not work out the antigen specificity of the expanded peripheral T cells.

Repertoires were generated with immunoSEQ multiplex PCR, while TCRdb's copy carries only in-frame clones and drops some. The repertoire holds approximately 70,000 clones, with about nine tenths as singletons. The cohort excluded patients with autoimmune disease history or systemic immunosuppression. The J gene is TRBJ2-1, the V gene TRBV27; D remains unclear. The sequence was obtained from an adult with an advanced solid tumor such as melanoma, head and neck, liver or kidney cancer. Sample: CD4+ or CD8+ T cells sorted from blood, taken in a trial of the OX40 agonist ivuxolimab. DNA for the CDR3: TGTGCCAGCAGTTTCTACAATGAGCAGTTCTTC. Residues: CASSFYNEQFF.